This T cell receptor (beta chain) comes out of a study of T cells expressing NK-cell markers. Study as a whole: HCMV serostatus: seven of eight sequenced donors positive, one negative.

Concerning this clonotype itself: Its specificity is not known.

The germline V gene encodes CDR1 MNHEY and CDR2 SMNVEV (reference sequence). CDR3 length: 16 amino acids. General observations from the study: As a fraction of CD8+ T cells, dominant NKG2C+ clonotypes reached roughly 1.0-8% in roughly 6 donors.

Generation of TCR beta cDNA was performed by 5'RACE template switching incorporating UMIs. Reprocessing the 5' RACE reads, TCRdb reports a single entry for every CDR3 protein and omits DNA. Its listing shows about 190,000 distinct CDR3 sequences. V is TRBV27 and J is TRBJ2-7; TCRdb lists TRBD2, though no DNA is available to test this call. Input material: blood T cells: a sorted CD56 or NKG2C T cell subset, CD4+ or CD8+ T cells, or bulk PBMC T cells (not recorded which). This sequence originates from a man aged 18 to 69 in good health. CDR3 residues: CASSLSIRGFAGEQYF.